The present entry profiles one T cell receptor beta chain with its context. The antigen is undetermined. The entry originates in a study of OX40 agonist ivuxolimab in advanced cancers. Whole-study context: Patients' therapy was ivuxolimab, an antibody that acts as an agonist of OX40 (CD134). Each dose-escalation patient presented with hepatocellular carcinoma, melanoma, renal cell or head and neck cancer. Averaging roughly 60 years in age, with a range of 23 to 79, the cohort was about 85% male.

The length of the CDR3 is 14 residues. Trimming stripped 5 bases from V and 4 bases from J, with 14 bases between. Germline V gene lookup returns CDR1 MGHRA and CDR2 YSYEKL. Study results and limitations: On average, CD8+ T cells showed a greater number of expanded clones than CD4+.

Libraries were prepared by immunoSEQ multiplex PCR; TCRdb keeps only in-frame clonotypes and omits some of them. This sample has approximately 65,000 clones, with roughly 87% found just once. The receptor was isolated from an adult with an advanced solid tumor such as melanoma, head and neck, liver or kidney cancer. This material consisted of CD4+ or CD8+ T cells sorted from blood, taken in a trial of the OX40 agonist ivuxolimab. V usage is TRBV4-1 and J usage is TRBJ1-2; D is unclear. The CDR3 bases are TGCGCCAGCAGCTCAGGATTACTAACCTATGGCTACACCTTC. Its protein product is CASSSGLLTYGYTF.